A selection of T cell receptor beta chains follows, all from one sample in a study of blood T cell repertoires in COVID-19. Using immunoSEQ multiplex PCR, the repertoire was profiled, and TCRdb retains in-frame clones only, with some absent. Of just over 250,000 clones in the sample, around 87% are singletons; the top ten hold approximately 2.2%. Source material: peripheral blood. Receptor source: a woman aged 45 to 65 with acute or convalescent COVID-19. Each CDR3 is given with its conserved first and last residue. The D gene is left open where the match is weak. For some rows the clone size is stated as once, few or many, or as a class when expanded; others skip it.

D gene: TRBD1
J gene: TRBJ2-3
V gene: TRBV7-2
clone size: -
CDR3 DNA: TGTGCCAGCAGCTTAGACAGGGGGTGGTCAGATACGCAGTATTTT
CDR3 protein: CASSLDRGWSDTQYF

D gene: -
J gene: TRBJ2-1
V gene: TRBV29-1
clone size: once
CDR3 DNA: TGCAGCGTTGAAAGGCCCTCGAGGTCCTACAATGAGCAGTTCTTC
CDR3 protein: CSVERPSRSYNEQFF

D gene: -
J gene: TRBJ1-1
V gene: TRBV10-3
clone size: once
CDR3 DNA: TGTGCCATCAGTCGCGACAAGAACACTGAAGCTTTCTTT
CDR3 protein: CAISRDKNTEAFF

D gene: -
J gene: TRBJ2-1
V gene: TRBV5-1
clone size: few
CDR3 DNA: TGCGCCAGCAGCCAGAATAACAATGAGCAGTTCTTC
CDR3 protein: CASSQNNNEQFF

D gene: -
J gene: TRBJ2-3
V gene: TRBV21-1
clone size: -
CDR3 DNA: TGTGCCAGCAGCAAAGGTGATAGCGGGATGGCAGATACGCAGTATTTT
CDR3 protein: CASSKGDSGMADTQYF

D gene: -
J gene: TRBJ2-7
V gene: TRBV7-2
clone size: -
CDR3 DNA: TGTGCCAGCAGCCCACTAGCACAAACTAGTCAGTACTTC
CDR3 protein: CASSPLAQTSQYF

D gene: TRBD1
J gene: TRBJ2-7
V gene: TRBV27
clone size: once
CDR3 DNA: TGTGCCAGCAGTTTACGCGGGACAGGTTCAGAGCAGTACTTC
CDR3 protein: CASSLRGTGSEQYF

D gene: -
J gene: TRBJ2-5
V gene: TRBV10-3
clone size: -
CDR3 DNA: TGTGCCATCAGTGAGTCGCGGCAGGGGAGCGAGACCCAGTACTTC
CDR3 protein: CAISESRQGSETQYF

D gene: -
J gene: TRBJ2-3
V gene: TRBV12-3/TRBV12-4
clone size: -
CDR3 DNA: TGTGCCACAAACAGGGATTGGGGTACGCAGTATTTT
CDR3 protein: CATNRDWGTQYF

D gene: TRBD1
J gene: TRBJ2-3
V gene: TRBV15
clone size: -
CDR3 DNA: TGTGCCACCAGCAGAGATCAGGGGGTCACAGATACGCAGTATTTT
CDR3 protein: CATSRDQGVTDTQYF

D gene: TRBD1
J gene: TRBJ1-4
V gene: TRBV7-6
clone size: few
CDR3 DNA: TGTGCCAGCAGCCCCCGGGGCAGGGGGATAGAAAAACTGTTTTTT
CDR3 protein: CASSPRGRGIEKLFF

D gene: TRBD1
J gene: TRBJ1-1
V gene: TRBV12-3/TRBV12-4
clone size: -
CDR3 DNA: TGTGCCAGCACCCCGACAGGGGGCACTGAAGCTTTCTTT
CDR3 protein: CASTPTGGTEAFF

D gene: -
J gene: TRBJ2-1
V gene: TRBV2
clone size: -
CDR3 DNA: TGTGCCAGCACTCCGGCCTACAATGAGCAGTTCTTC
CDR3 protein: CASTPAYNEQFF

D gene: -
J gene: TRBJ1-1
V gene: TRBV30
clone size: -
CDR3 DNA: TGTGCCTGGAGTTATAAATCGGGGGGGTGGAACACTGAAGCTTTCTTT
CDR3 protein: CAWSYKSGGWNTEAFF

D gene: -
J gene: TRBJ1-1
V gene: TRBV15
clone size: -
CDR3 DNA: TGTGCCACCAGCAGAGGCGCGAACACTGAAGCTTTCTTT
CDR3 protein: CATSRGANTEAFF

D gene: TRBD1
J gene: TRBJ1-2
V gene: TRBV10-2
clone size: -
CDR3 DNA: TGCGCCAGCAGTCGACAGGGGGCCTACGATGGCTACACCTTC
CDR3 protein: CASSRQGAYDGYTF

D gene: -
J gene: TRBJ1-2
V gene: TRBV5-4
clone size: -
CDR3 DNA: TGTGCCGCCCGGGGTGATAACTATGGCTACACCTTC
CDR3 protein: CAARGDNYGYTF

D gene: -
J gene: TRBJ1-6
V gene: TRBV7-9
clone size: -
CDR3 DNA: TGTGCCAGCAGAGCTGGGGCATTCTCTAATTCACCCCTCCACTTT
CDR3 protein: CASRAGAFSNSPLHF

D gene: -
J gene: TRBJ1-1
V gene: TRBV18
clone size: few
CDR3 DNA: TGTGCCAGCTCACCCGACAGCATGAACACTGAAGCTTTCTTT
CDR3 protein: CASSPDSMNTEAFF

D gene: TRBD1
J gene: TRBJ2-7
V gene: TRBV10-3
clone size: -
CDR3 DNA: TGTGCCATCACCTCTACGACAGGGACGTTGCCCTACGAGCAGTACTTC
CDR3 protein: CAITSTTGTLPYEQYF

D gene: -
J gene: TRBJ1-1
V gene: TRBV2
clone size: once
CDR3 DNA: TGTGCCAGCAGTGTAATTAGGGAGTTCACTGAAGCTTTCTTT
CDR3 protein: CASSVIREFTEAFF

D gene: -
J gene: TRBJ2-7
V gene: TRBV7-9
clone size: many
CDR3 DNA: TGTGCCAGCAGCACCTGGGGACTCTCCTACGAGCAGTACTTC
CDR3 protein: CASSTWGLSYEQYF

D gene: -
J gene: TRBJ2-7
V gene: TRBV2
clone size: -
CDR3 DNA: TGTGCCAGCAGTGAAAGCAAGCGTTCAACCTACGAGCAGTACTTC
CDR3 protein: CASSESKRSTYEQYF

D gene: TRBD1
J gene: TRBJ2-7
V gene: TRBV18
clone size: -
CDR3 DNA: TGTGCCAGCTCACCACGGGCAGGGGGCATTTACGAGCAGTACTTC
CDR3 protein: CASSPRAGGIYEQYF

D gene: TRBD2
J gene: TRBJ2-2
V gene: TRBV7-3
clone size: -
CDR3 DNA: TGTGCCAGCAGCTTTAGCCCCAACCGGGAGGGCCCCACCGGGGAGCTGTTTTTT
CDR3 protein: CASSFSPNREGPTGELFF

D gene: TRBD2
J gene: TRBJ2-3
V gene: TRBV28
clone size: -
CDR3 DNA: TGTGCCAGCAGCCCGGGACTAGCGGACACAGATACGCAGTATTTT
CDR3 protein: CASSPGLADTDTQYF

D gene: -
J gene: TRBJ2-5
V gene: TRBV2
clone size: once
CDR3 DNA: TGTGCCAGCAGTGAATCCCCGGCCCAGTACTTC
CDR3 protein: CASSESPAQYF

D gene: TRBD2
J gene: TRBJ2-7
V gene: TRBV3-1/TRBV3-2
clone size: -
CDR3 DNA: TGTGCCAGCAGCCAAGGCGGGGGGGATGAGCAGTACTTC
CDR3 protein: CASSQGGGDEQYF

D gene: -
J gene: TRBJ1-4
V gene: TRBV2
clone size: -
CDR3 DNA: TGTGCCAGCAGCCTAGATACAAGGAATGAAAAACTGTTTTTT
CDR3 protein: CASSLDTRNEKLFF

D gene: TRBD1
J gene: TRBJ1-2
V gene: TRBV3-1/TRBV3-2
clone size: -
CDR3 DNA: TGTGCCAGCAGCCAAGGGACAGGAGCTAACTATGGCTACACCTTC
CDR3 protein: CASSQGTGANYGYTF

D gene: -
J gene: TRBJ2-3
V gene: TRBV5-6
clone size: -
CDR3 DNA: TGTGCCAGCAGCTGGGACTCAGGGCAGCAGTATTTT
CDR3 protein: CASSWDSGQQYF

D gene: TRBD2
J gene: TRBJ2-3
V gene: TRBV5-4
clone size: -
CDR3 DNA: TGTGCCAGCAGCCCTGCCTCAAGCGGGAGAGGGACAGATACGCAGTATTTT
CDR3 protein: CASSPASSGRGTDTQYF

D gene: -
J gene: TRBJ1-5
V gene: TRBV2
clone size: -
CDR3 DNA: TGTGCCAGCAGTGCCGTGACACTTAATAGCAATCAGCCCCAGCATTTT
CDR3 protein: CASSAVTLNSNQPQHF

D gene: -
J gene: TRBJ1-1
V gene: TRBV28
clone size: -
CDR3 DNA: TGTGCCAGCGGCAGTTCTCTAGCTGAAGCTTTCTTT
CDR3 protein: CASGSSLAEAFF

D gene: TRBD2
J gene: TRBJ2-1
V gene: TRBV5-1
clone size: -
CDR3 DNA: TGCGCCAGCAGCTCAAGCGGGAGCGGGTCCTACAATGAGCAGTTCTTC
CDR3 protein: CASSSSGSGSYNEQFF

D gene: -
J gene: TRBJ1-2
V gene: TRBV12-3/TRBV12-4
clone size: -
CDR3 DNA: TGTGCCACCGGGGGGGGGAACTATGGCTACACCTTC
CDR3 protein: CATGGGNYGYTF

D gene: TRBD1
J gene: TRBJ1-4
V gene: TRBV28
clone size: -
CDR3 DNA: TGTGCCAGCAGTTTTGTCCAGGGGGGTCATAATGAAAAACTGTTTTTT
CDR3 protein: CASSFVQGGHNEKLFF

D gene: TRBD1
J gene: TRBJ1-1
V gene: TRBV19
clone size: -
CDR3 DNA: TGTGCCAGTAGTTCGGACAGGGTTGGCACTGAAGCTTTCTTT
CDR3 protein: CASSSDRVGTEAFF

D gene: TRBD2
J gene: TRBJ2-7
V gene: TRBV27
clone size: -
CDR3 DNA: TGTGCCAGCAGTTCCATGACTAGCGGAGACTACGAGCAGTACTTC
CDR3 protein: CASSSMTSGDYEQYF